These 18 T cell receptor beta chains share one sample of origin, sequenced in a study of blood T cell repertoires in COVID-19. The assay was immunoSEQ multiplex PCR, and TCRdb's table has in-frame clones only and misses some. The sample holds roughly 150,000 clones, 79% seen once. The specimen sequenced was PBMCs or T cells enriched from blood (not recorded which). The receptor set was obtained from a woman in her 70s in a cohort exposed to, infected with or recovered from COVID-19 (not recorded which).

V usage is TRBV7-2 and J usage is TRBJ2-3; no clear D gene. V lost 4 bases to trimming and J lost 6 bases, with 11 bases between them. The CDR3 loop spans 13 amino acids. Germline-derived CDR1 and CDR2 are SGHTA and FQGNSA. CDR3 residues: CASSSRLMDTQYF. The CDR3 coding sequence is TGTGCCAGCAGCTCCAGACTCATGGATACGCAGTATTTT.

The chain links TRBV28 to TRBJ1-5; maybe TRBD1 (5 bases). Trimming pared 9 bases from V and 7 bases from J, leaving 19 bases between. Germline V gene data show CDR1 as MDHEN and CDR2 as SYDVKM. The CDR3 length is 14 residues. The CDR3 DNA reads TGTGCCAGGGGGGGTCCTTTTTATGTGCAGCCCCAGCATTTT. It yields the protein CARGGPFYVQPQHF.

The V call is TRBV13, the J call TRBJ2-3; weak D call: TRBD2 (6 bases). Germline CDR1 is PRHDT and CDR2 is FYEKMQ (reference sequence). V was clipped by 1 base and J by 10 bases, with 9 bases between them. The CDR3 has 12 amino acids. CDR3 DNA: TGTGCCAGCAGCTTAGCTGGCGGGGCGCAGTATTTT. It specifies CASSLAGGAQYF.

The chain combines TRBV29-1 with TRBJ2-3, with D tentatively TRBD2 (5 bases). CDR3 length: 13 residues. Per the germline V gene, CDR1 is SQVTM and CDR2 is ANQGSEA. Trimming removed 7 bases at V and 3 bases at J, with 14 bases between. The chain's CDR3 is CSGTRSGTDTQYF. CDR3 sequence (DNA): TGCAGCGGGACCCGGTCGGGGACAGATACGCAGTATTTT.

V and J are TRBV6-5 and TRBJ2-7; maybe TRBD2 (6 bases). Germline V gene lookup returns CDR1 MNHEY and CDR2 SVGAGI. Deletions cut 5 bases from V and 0 bases from J, with 14 bases between. This CDR3 has 15 residues. The DNA of the CDR3 is TGTGCCAGCAGTACCTCGGGACTCCGCTCCTACGAGCAGTACTTC. The encoded protein is CASSTSGLRSYEQYF.

Written as DNA, the CDR3 is TGTGCCAGCAGCCAAGAGGGGACAGGCCGAACCTACGAGCAGTACTTC. Translation: CASSQEGTGRTYEQYF. The rearrangement links TRBV3-1 (or the pseudogene TRBV3-2) to TRBJ2-7; the match to TRBD1 covers 8 bases. With V trimmed by 0 bases and J by 2 bases, 6 bases remained unmatched. From germline, CDR1 is LGHDT and CDR2 YNNKEL (reference sequence). This CDR3 has 16 amino acids.

J is TRBJ1-2 and V is TRBV27; 9 bases are shared with TRBD1. CDR1 MNHEY and CDR2 SMNVEV come from the germline V gene (reference sequence). V lost 4 bases, J lost 4 bases, and 4 bases stayed unmatched. The CDR3 sequence is 14 residues long. Here the CDR3 DNA reads TGTGCCAGCAGTTCGATGGACAGGGGCTATGGCTACACCTTC. Its translation is CASSSMDRGYGYTF.

This clone has a count of ten or more. The genes are TRBV7-6 and TRBJ2-7; weak D call: TRBD1 (6 bases). CDR1 SGHVS and CDR2 FNYEAQ come from the germline V gene. V was pared by 1 base and J by 4 bases, with 8 bases between. The CDR3 consists of 13 residues. The CDR3 DNA reads TGTGCCAGCAGCTTAGGCAGGGGATACGAGCAGTACTTC. Its protein product is CASSLGRGYEQYF.

The chain couples TRBV10-1 to TRBJ2-5, with 11 bases that match TRBD1. Losses at the gene ends were 9 bases for V and 1 base for J; bases not matched to a gene: 7. Germline V gene sequence: CDR1 WNHNN, CDR2 SYGVQD (reference sequence). The CDR3 sequence is 15 residues long. In DNA form, the CDR3 reads TGCGCCAGTCGCTCCGGGACAGGGGGCCAAGAGACCCAGTACTTC. It encodes CASRSGTGGQETQYF.

CDR3 sequence reads: CSVGMVRGNEQFF. The CDR3 DNA reads as TGCAGCGTTGGCATGGTAAGGGGTAATGAGCAGTTCTTC. J is TRBJ2-1 and V is TRBV29-1, with a tentative D call TRBD1 (5 bases). The CDR3 contains 13 residues. Trimming left V 4 bases short and J 7 bases short, with 14 bases between. Germline assignment: CDR1 SQVTM and CDR2 ANQGSEA.

The V gene is TRBV27, the J gene TRBJ2-1; 11 nucleotides align to TRBD2. This CDR3 contains 19 residues. Looked up from germline, CDR1 is MNHEY and CDR2 is SMNVEV (reference sequence). The V and J ends lost 3 bases and 7 bases, in that order; junction bases with no gene match: 17. DNA of the CDR3: TGTGCCAGCAGTTTGAGGCTAGCGGGAGGTCGATCAACAGGGAATGAGCAGTTCTTC. It codes for CASSLRLAGGRSTGNEQFF.

The V gene is TRBV5-1, the J gene TRBJ2-5; possible D gene TRBD1, 6 bases. Looked up from germline, CDR1 is SGHRS and CDR2 is YFSETQ. The CDR3 consists of 14 residues. Trimming left V 4 bases short and J 0 bases short, with 10 bases between. In DNA form, the CDR3 reads TGCGCCAGCAGCAGGGGACAAAACCAAGAGACCCAGTACTTC. It translates to CASSRGQNQETQYF.

The V gene is TRBV7-8, the J gene TRBJ1-5; the D is unclear. The V end was cut by 5 bases, the J end by 7 bases, with 9 bases between. Germline V gene data show CDR1 as SGHVS and CDR2 as FQNEAQ. The CDR3 runs 12 residues. The CDR3 sequence is CASSPPSQPQHF. DNA for the CDR3: TGTGCCAGCAGCCCCCCTTCCCAGCCCCAGCATTTT.

J is TRBJ2-7 and V is TRBV6-6; D may be TRBD1 (6 bases). V was clipped by 2 bases and J by 4 bases, with 9 bases between them. CDR1 and CDR2 (germline): MNHNY, SVGAGI (reference sequence). This CDR3 region has 13 residues. The CDR3 sequence: CASSYAGTYEQYF. In DNA, the CDR3 is TGTGCCAGCAGTTACGCCGGGACATACGAGCAGTACTTC.

This clone appeared a few times. The chain combines TRBV3-1 (or the pseudogene TRBV3-2) with TRBJ1-2; D unresolved. With 5 bases removed from V and 8 bases from J, the gap between germline ends came to 18 bases. Germline CDR1 is LGHDT and CDR2 is YNNKEL (reference sequence). The CDR3 covers 14 residues. CDR3 loop: CASSDLSPRKGYTF. As DNA, the CDR3 is TGTGCCAGCAGCGATCTCTCCCCGAGGAAAGGCTACACCTTC.

This clone has just one count. The chain employs TRBV9 and TRBJ1-4; D is uncertain. Germline V gene lookup returns CDR1 SGDLS and CDR2 YYNGEE. The CDR3 extends over 15 amino acids. Trimming shortened V by 0 bases and J by 8 bases, and 14 bases separated the two germline ends. The CDR3 DNA is TGTGCCAGCAGCGTAGCCCCCCTCCGTAGCGAAAAACTGTTTTTT. Translating it yields CASSVAPLRSEKLFF.

The chain joins TRBV6-5 to TRBJ2-7; D might be TRBD1 (5 bases). Germline V CDR1 and CDR2: MNHEY, SVGAGI. The V gene lost 2 bases and the J gene lost 7 bases, with 12 bases spanning the gap. The CDR3 is 13 amino acids. The CDR3 loop reads CASSYTQGREQYF. In nucleotides, the CDR3 is TGTGCCAGCAGTTACACTCAGGGAAGGGAGCAGTACTTC.

This sequence joins TRBV28 and TRBJ1-1; D ambiguous. The CDR3 loop spans 16 amino acids. The V gene lost 3 bases and the J gene lost 1 base, with 15 bases spanning the gap. Looked up from germline, CDR1 is MDHEN and CDR2 is SYDVKM. CDR3 coding DNA: TGTGCCAGCAGTTTCTCCCCGGGAGCGGGGAACACTGAAGCTTTCTTT. Translated, it gives CASSFSPGAGNTEAFF. The full variable domain, its missing parts supplied by reference TRBV28 and TRBJ1-1, is DVKVTQSSRYLVKRTGEKVFLECVQDMDHENMFWYRQDPGLGLRLIYFSYDVKMKEKGDIPEGYSVSREKKERFSLILESASTNQTSMYLCASSFSPGAGNTEAFFGQGTRLTVV.